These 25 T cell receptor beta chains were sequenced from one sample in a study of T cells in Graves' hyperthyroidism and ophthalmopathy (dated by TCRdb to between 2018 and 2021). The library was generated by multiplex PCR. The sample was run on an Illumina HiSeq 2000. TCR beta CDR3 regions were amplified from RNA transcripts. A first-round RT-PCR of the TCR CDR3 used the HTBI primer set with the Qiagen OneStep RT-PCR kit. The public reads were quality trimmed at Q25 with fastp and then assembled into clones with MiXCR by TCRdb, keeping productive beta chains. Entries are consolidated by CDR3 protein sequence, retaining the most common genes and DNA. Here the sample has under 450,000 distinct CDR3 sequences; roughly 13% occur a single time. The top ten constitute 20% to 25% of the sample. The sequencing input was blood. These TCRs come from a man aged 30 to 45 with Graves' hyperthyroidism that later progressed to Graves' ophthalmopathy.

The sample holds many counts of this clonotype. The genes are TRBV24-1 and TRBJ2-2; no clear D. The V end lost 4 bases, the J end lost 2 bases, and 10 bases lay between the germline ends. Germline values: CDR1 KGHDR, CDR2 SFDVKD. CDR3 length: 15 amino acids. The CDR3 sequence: CATSDQWPNTGELFF. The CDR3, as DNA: TGTGCCACCAGTGACCAGTGGCCCAACACCGGGGAGCTGTTTTTT.

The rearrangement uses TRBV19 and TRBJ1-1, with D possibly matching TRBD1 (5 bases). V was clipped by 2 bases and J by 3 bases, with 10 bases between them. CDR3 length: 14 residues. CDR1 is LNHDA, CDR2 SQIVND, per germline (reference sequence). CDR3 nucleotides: TGTGCCAGTAGTATACAGGGCAAGTACACTGAAGCTTTCTTT. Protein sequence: CASSIQGKYTEAFF.

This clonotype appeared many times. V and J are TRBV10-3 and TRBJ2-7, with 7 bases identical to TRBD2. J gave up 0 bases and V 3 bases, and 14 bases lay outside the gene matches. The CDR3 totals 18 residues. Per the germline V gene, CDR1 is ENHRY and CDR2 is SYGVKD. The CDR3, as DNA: TGTGCCATCAGTGACCGGACTAAAAGCGGGGATAGCTCCTACGAGCAGTACTTC. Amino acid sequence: CAISDRTKSGDSSYEQYF.

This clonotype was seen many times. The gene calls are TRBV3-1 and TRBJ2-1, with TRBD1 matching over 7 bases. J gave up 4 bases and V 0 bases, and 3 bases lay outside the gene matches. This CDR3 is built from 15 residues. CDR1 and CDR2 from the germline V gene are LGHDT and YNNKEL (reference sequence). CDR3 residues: CASSQDTGVYNEQFF. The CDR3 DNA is TGTGCCAGCAGCCAAGATACAGGGGTTTACAATGAGCAGTTCTTC.

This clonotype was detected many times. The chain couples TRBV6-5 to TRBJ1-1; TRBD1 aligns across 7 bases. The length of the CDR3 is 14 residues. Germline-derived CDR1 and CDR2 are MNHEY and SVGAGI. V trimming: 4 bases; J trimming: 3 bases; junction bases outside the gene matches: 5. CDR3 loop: CASSFQGEYTEAFF. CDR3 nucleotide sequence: TGTGCCAGCAGTTTCCAGGGGGAATACACTGAAGCTTTCTTT.

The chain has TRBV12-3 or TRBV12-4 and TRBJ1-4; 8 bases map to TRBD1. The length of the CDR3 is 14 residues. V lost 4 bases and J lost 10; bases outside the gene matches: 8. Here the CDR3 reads CASSSEGQVGKLFF. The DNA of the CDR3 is TGTGCCAGCAGTTCTGAGGGACAGGTGGGAAAACTGTTTTTT.

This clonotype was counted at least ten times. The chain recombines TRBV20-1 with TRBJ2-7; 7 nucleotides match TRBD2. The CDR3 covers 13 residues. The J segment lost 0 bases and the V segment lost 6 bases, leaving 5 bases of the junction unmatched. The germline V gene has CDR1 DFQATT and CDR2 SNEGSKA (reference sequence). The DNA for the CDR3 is TGCAGTGCCCTTGGGGGGGGCTCCTACGAGCAGTACTTC. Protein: CSALGGGSYEQYF.

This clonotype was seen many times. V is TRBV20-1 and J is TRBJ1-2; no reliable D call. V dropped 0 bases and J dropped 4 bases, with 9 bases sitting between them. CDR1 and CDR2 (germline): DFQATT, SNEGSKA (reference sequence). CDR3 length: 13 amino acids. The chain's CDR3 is CSARDRQVYGYTF. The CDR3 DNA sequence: TGCAGTGCTAGAGACCGGCAGGTCTATGGCTACACCTTC.

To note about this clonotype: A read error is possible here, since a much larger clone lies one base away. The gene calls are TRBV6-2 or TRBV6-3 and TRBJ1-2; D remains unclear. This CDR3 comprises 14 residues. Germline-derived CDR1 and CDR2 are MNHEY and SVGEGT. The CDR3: CASSGRASNYDYTF. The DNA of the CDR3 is TGTGCCAGCAGTGGACGAGCCTCTAACTATGACTACACCTTC.

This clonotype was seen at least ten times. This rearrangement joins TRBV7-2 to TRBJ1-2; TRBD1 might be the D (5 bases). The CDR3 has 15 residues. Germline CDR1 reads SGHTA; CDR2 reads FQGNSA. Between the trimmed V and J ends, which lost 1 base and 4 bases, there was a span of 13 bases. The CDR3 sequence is CASSLDGGTGYGYTF. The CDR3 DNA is TGTGCCAGCAGCTTAGACGGAGGGACCGGCTATGGCTACACCTTC.

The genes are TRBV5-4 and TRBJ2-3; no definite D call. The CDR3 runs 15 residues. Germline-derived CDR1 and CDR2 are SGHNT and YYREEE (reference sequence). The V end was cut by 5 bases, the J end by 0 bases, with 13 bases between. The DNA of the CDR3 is TGTGCCAGCAGTATCGGGCTAGGGAGCACAGATACGCAGTATTTT. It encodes CASSIGLGSTDTQYF.

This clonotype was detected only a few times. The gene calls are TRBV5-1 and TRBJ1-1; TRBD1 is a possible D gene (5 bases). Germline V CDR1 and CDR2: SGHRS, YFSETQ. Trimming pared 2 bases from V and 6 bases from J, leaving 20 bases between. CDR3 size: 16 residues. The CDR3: CASSFRSGWVISEAFF. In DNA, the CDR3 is TGCGCCAGCAGCTTTCGGTCAGGGTGGGTTATCTCTGAAGCTTTCTTT.

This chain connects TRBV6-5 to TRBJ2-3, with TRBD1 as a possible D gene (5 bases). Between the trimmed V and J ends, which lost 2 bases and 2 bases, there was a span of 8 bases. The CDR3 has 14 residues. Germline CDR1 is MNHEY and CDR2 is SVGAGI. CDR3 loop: CASSYGAATDTQYF. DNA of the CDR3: TGTGCCAGCAGTTACGGGGCAGCCACAGATACGCAGTATTTT.

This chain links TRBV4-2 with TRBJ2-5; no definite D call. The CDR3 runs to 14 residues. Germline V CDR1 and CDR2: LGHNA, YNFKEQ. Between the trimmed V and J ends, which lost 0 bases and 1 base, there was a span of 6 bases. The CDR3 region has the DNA TGTGCCAGCAGCCAAGAAGGGATCCAAGAGACCCAGTACTTC. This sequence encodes CASSQEGIQETQYF.

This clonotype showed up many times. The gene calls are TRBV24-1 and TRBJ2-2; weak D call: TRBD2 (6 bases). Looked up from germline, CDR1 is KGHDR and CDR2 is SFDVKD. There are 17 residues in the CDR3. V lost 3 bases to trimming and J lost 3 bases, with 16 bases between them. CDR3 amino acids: CATSDENFPGDTGELFF. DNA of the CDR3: TGTGCCACCAGTGATGAAAACTTCCCGGGGGACACCGGGGAGCTGTTTTTT.

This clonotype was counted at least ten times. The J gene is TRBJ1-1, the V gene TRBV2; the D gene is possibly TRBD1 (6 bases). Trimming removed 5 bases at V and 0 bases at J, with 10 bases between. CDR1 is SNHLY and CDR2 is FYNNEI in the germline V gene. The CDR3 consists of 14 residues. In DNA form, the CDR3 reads TGTGCCAGCAGTATTCAGGGGATGAACACTGAAGCTTTCTTT. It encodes CASSIQGMNTEAFF.

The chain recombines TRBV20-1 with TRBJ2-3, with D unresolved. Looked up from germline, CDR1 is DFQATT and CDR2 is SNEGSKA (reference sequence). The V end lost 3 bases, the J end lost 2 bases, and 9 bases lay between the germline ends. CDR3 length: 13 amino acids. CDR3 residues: CSASLIYTDTQYF. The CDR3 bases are TGCAGTGCTAGTTTGATCTACACAGATACGCAGTATTTT.

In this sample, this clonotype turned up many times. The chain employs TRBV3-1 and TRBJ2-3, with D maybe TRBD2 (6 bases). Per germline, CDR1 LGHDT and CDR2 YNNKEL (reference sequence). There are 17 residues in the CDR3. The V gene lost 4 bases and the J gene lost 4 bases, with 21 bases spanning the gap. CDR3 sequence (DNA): TGTGCCAGCAGCCCCACCTCAACGGGGGAACCTTCAGATACGCAGTATTTT. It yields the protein CASSPTSTGEPSDTQYF.

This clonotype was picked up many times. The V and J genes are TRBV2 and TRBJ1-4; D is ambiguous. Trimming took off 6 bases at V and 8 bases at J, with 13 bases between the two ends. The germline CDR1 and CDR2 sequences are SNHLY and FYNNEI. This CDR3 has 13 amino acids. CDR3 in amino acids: CASSPVTWEKLFF. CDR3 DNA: TGTGCCAGCAGCCCCGTAACATGGGAAAAACTGTTTTTT. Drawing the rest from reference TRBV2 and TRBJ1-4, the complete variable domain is EPEVTQTPSHQVTQMGQEVILRCVPISNHLYFYWYRQILGQKVEFLVSFYNNEISEKSEIFDDQFSVERPDGSNFTLKIRSTKLEDSAMYFCASSPVTWEKLFFGSGTQLSVL.

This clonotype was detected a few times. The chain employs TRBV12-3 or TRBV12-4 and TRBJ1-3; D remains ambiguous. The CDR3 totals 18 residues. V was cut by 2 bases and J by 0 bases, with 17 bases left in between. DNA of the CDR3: TGTGCCAGCAGTTTACGCTATCGGGAAAAGAGCTCTGGAAACACCATATATTTT. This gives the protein CASSLRYREKSSGNTIYF.

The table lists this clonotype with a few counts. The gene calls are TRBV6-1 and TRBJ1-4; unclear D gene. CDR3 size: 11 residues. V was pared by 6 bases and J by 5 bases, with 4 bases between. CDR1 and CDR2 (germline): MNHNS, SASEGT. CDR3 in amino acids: CASRRNEKLFF. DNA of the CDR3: TGTGCCAGCAGGAGAAATGAAAAACTGTTTTTT.

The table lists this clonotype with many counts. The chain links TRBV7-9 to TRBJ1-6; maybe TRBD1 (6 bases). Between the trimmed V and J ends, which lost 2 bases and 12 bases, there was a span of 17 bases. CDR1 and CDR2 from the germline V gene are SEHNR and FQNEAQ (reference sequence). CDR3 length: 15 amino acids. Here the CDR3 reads CASSLSGTWILPLHF. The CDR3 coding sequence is TGTGCCAGCAGCTTATCCGGGACATGGATTCTACCCCTCCACTTT.

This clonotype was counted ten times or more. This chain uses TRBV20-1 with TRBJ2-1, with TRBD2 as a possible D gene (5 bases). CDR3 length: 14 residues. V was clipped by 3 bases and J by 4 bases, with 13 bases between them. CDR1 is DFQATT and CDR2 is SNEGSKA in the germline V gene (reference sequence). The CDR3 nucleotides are TGCAGTGCTAGGGTCCCAGCGGATTACAATGAGCAGTTCTTC. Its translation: CSARVPADYNEQFF.

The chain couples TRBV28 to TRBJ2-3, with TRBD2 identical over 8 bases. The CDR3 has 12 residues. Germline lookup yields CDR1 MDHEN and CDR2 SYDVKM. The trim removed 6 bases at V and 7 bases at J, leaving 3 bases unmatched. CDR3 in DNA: TGTGCCAGCAGACGGACTAGCTATACGCAGTATTTT. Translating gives CASRRTSYTQYF.

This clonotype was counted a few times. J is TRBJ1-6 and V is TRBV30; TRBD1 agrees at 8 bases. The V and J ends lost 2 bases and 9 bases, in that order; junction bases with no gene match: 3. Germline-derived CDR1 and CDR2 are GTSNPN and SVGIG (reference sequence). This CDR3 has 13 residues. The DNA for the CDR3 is TGTGCCTGGAGTTCCAGGGGGCTTTCACCCCTCCACTTT. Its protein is CAWSSRGLSPLHF.